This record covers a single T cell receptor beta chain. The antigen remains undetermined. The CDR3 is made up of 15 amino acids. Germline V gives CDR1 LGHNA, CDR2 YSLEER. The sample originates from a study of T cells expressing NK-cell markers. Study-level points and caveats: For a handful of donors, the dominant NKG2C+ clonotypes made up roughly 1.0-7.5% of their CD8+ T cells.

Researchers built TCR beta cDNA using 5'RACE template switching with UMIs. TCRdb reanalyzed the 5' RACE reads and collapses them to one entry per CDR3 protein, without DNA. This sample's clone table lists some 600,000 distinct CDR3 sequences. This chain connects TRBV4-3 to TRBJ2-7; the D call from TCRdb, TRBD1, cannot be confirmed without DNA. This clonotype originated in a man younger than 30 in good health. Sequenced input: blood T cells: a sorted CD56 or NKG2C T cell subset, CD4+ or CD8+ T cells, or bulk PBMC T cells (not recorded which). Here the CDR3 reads CASSQEARGLYEQYF.